This T cell receptor (beta chain) was retrieved from a study of T cells in tuberculosis. This clone was detected a few times. The data were produced by immunoSEQ multiplex PCR, yet TCRdb's version contains in-frame clones alone and is incomplete. Of roughly 59,000 clones in the sample, 81% are singletons; the top ten hold roughly 13%. After thawing and overnight rest, PBMC were stained with GMM-loaded CD1B tetramer, viability dye and anti-CD3 for sorting. The CD1B tetramers carried C32 glucose monomycolate purified from Rhodococcus equi. Before cryopreservation, the sorted PBMC lost their CD14-expressing monocytes. The TCR comes from an adult woman with latent tuberculosis. The sequenced material came from CD1b-GMM tetramer-negative cells sorted from PBMCs.

The CDR3: CASSASGTGEKLFF. DNA for the CDR3: TGTGCCAGCAGTGCTTCCGGGACAGGAGAAAAACTGTTTTTT. The chain carries TRBV6-5 and TRBJ1-4, with TRBD1 matching 8 bases. CDR1 is MNHEY and CDR2 is SVGAGI in the germline V gene. With 5 bases clipped from V and 8 bases from J, the junction kept 7 bases outside the gene matches. This CDR3 spans 14 amino acids.